These 20 T cell receptor beta chains came from one sample sequenced in a study of shared clonotypes between healthy human individuals. Clones were read by immunoSEQ multiplex PCR, and TCRdb kept only the in-frame ones, dropping some. This sample yields a few million clones, of which roughly nine tenths are seen a single time; around 0.14% belongs to the top ten. Specimen: naive CD4+ T cells sorted from blood. Regarding subset: CD45RA+ positively selected. These receptors originate from a man aged 18 to 30 in good health.

This chain connects TRBV29-1 to TRBJ2-7; D ambiguous. Per germline, CDR1 SQVTM and CDR2 ANQGSEA. V lost 5 bases, J lost 2 bases, and 13 bases lay in between. The CDR3 is 13 amino acids. Here the CDR3 reads CSVKLEHAYEQYF. The CDR3 coding sequence is TGCAGCGTTAAATTAGAGCACGCCTACGAGCAGTACTTC.

The chain carries TRBV19 and TRBJ1-1; tentatively, D is TRBD1 (5 bases). The ends were cut back, 3 bases at V and 1 base at J, with 18 bases in the middle. Looked up from germline, CDR1 is LNHDA and CDR2 is SQIVND (reference sequence). CDR3 length: 17 amino acids. CDR3 DNA: TGTGCCAGTAGTATCGCCGGGGGGGACTCCAAGAACACTGAAGCTTTCTTT. Translating it yields CASSIAGGDSKNTEAFF.

This clone was seen only once. The chain uses TRBV19 and TRBJ2-3, with TRBD1 identical over 8 bases. V gave up 8 bases and J gave up 2 bases; unmatched junction bases: 9. This CDR3 comprises 15 residues. The germline CDR1 and CDR2 sequences are LNHDA and SQIVND (reference sequence). In DNA, the CDR3 is TGTGCCAGTTTACGGACAGGGTCGACCACAGATACGCAGTATTTT. It codes for CASLRTGSTTDTQYF.

V usage is TRBV28 and J usage is TRBJ2-3, with D unclear. Trimming shortened V by 3 bases and J by 1 base, and 8 bases separated the two germline ends. The length of the CDR3 is 14 residues. Germline V lookup: CDR1 MDHEN, CDR2 SYDVKM. CDR3 nucleotide sequence: TGTGCCAGCAGTTTGGTTCCTGGCACAGATACGCAGTATTTT. It translates to CASSLVPGTDTQYF.

The chain has TRBV2 and TRBJ2-3; TRBD2 agrees at 12 bases. V gave up 7 bases and J gave up 2 bases; unmatched junction bases: 7. Germline CDR1 and CDR2: SNHLY and FYNNEI. The CDR3 has 16 residues. CDR3 amino acids: CASNLGLAGYTDTQYF. The CDR3 nucleotides are TGTGCCAGCAATCTCGGACTAGCGGGATACACAGATACGCAGTATTTT.

This clone was picked up one time. This sequence joins TRBV2 and TRBJ2-1; D gene ambiguous. CDR3 length: 14 amino acids. V gave up 6 bases and J gave up 6 bases, with 15 bases separating them. Germline lookup yields CDR1 SNHLY and CDR2 FYNNEI. The CDR3 nucleotides are TGTGCCAGCAGGGAAACCCCGCGCGCCAATGAGCAGTTCTTC. Translated: CASRETPRANEQFF.

The chain links TRBV6-5 to TRBJ2-2; D is ambiguous. Germline assignment: CDR1 MNHEY and CDR2 SVGAGI. V lost 2 bases to trimming and J lost 5 bases, with 12 bases between them. The CDR3 totals 15 residues. CDR3 amino acids: CASSYKGIKTGELFF. CDR3 in DNA: TGTGCCAGCAGTTACAAGGGTATCAAGACCGGGGAGCTGTTTTTT.

V usage is TRBV7-6 and J usage is TRBJ1-4; TRBD1 matches 8 bases. CDR3 length equals 15 residues. With V trimmed by 5 bases and J by 0 bases, 2 bases remained unmatched. Per germline, CDR1 SGHVS and CDR2 FNYEAQ. The CDR3 region is CASSSRGPTNEKLFF. The CDR3 bases are TGTGCCAGCAGCAGCAGGGGGCCAACTAATGAAAAACTGTTTTTT.

The rearrangement uses TRBV5-4 and TRBJ1-2; TRBD1 aligns across 10 bases. V shed 4 bases and J 8 bases; nucleotides not matched to a gene: 8. The CDR3 has 14 amino acids. CDR1 is SGHNT and CDR2 is YYREEE in the germline V gene (reference sequence). CDR3 nucleotide sequence: TGTGCCAGCAGCGGGGACAGGGGAACGAGAGGCTACACCTTC. It translates to CASSGDRGTRGYTF. The full variable domain, completed using reference TRBV5-4 and TRBJ1-2, is ETGVTQSPTHLIKTRGQQVTLRCSSQSGHNTVSWYQQALGQGPQFIFQYYREEENGRGNFPPRFSGLQFPNYSSELNVNALELDDSALYLCASSGDRGTRGYTFGSGTRLTVV.

A word on this clone: Other DNA sequences within the sample encode an identical CDR3. This chain links TRBV30 with TRBJ2-5, with 7 bases aligning to TRBD2. This CDR3 region has 13 residues. Per germline, CDR1 GTSNPN and CDR2 SVGIG (reference sequence). V lost 4 bases, J lost 0 bases, and 2 bases stayed unmatched. The CDR3 coding sequence is TGTGCCTGGACTAGCGGAAACCAAGAGACCCAGTACTTC. Translated: CAWTSGNQETQYF. The whole variable domain, filled in from reference TRBV30 and TRBJ2-5, reads SQTIHQWPATLVQPVGSPLSLECTVEGTSNPNLYWYRQAAGRGLQLLFYSVGIGQISSEVPQNLSASRPQDRQFILSSKKLLLSDSGFYLCAWTSGNQETQYFGPGTRLLVL.

The chain couples TRBV7-2 to TRBJ2-2; 8 bases agree with TRBD2. The ends lost 4 bases at V and 0 bases at J; junction bases unmatched: 1. From germline, CDR1 is SGHTA and CDR2 FQGNSA. The CDR3 runs 15 residues. The CDR3 DNA is TGTGCCAGCAGCTCGGGACTAGCGAACACCGGGGAGCTGTTTTTT. It encodes CASSSGLANTGELFF. Based on the CDR3 plus reference TRBV7-2 and TRBJ2-2, the full variable domain is GAGVSQSPSNKVTEKGKDVELRCDPISGHTALYWYRQSLGQGLEFLIYFQGNSAPDKSGLPSDRFSAERTGGSVSTLTIQRTQQEDSAVYLCASSSGLANTGELFFGEGSRLTVL.

The CDR3 DNA is TGTGCCAGCAGCAACTACCAGGGGGCGAACGAGCAGTACTTC. Translating it yields CASSNYQGANEQYF. The chain employs TRBV5-4 and TRBJ2-7; 8 bases match TRBD1. V shed 4 bases and J 5 bases; nucleotides not matched to a gene: 8. Germline CDR1 is SGHNT and CDR2 is YYREEE (reference sequence). There are 14 residues in the CDR3.

The chain uses TRBV5-1 and TRBJ2-5; D is perhaps TRBD2 (6 bases). Trimming took 0 bases from V and 4 from J, leaving 16 bases between them. In germline, CDR1 is SGHRS, CDR2 YFSETQ. The CDR3 totals 16 residues. DNA of the CDR3: TGCGCCAGCAGCTTGGAACCCCTAGCGCCGCCAGAGACCCAGTACTTC. This translates into CASSLEPLAPPETQYF. Supplemented by reference TRBV5-1 and TRBJ2-5, the full variable domain reads KAGVTQTPRYLIKTRGQQVTLSCSPISGHRSVSWYQQTPGQGLQFLFEYFSETQRNKGNFPGRFSGRQFSNSRSEMNVSTLELGDSALYLCASSLEPLAPPETQYFGPGTRLLVL.

The genes are TRBV7-2 and TRBJ2-2, with 8 bases that match TRBD2. The germline gives CDR1 SGHTA, CDR2 FQGNSA. This CDR3 comprises 14 residues. Unmatched junction bases numbered 5, after V lost 5 bases and J lost 6 bases. The CDR3 sequence: CASSPWTSPGELFF. CDR3 DNA: TGTGCCAGCAGCCCCTGGACTAGCCCCGGGGAGCTGTTTTTT.

Worth noting for this clone: The sample carries other DNA sequences with the same CDR3. The rearrangement links TRBV11-2 to TRBJ2-5; TRBD2 agrees at 10 bases. The CDR3 covers 15 residues. The germline V gene has CDR1 SGHAT and CDR2 FQNNGV. With 5 bases clipped from V and 1 base from J, the junction kept 4 bases outside the gene matches. DNA for the CDR3: TGTGCCAGCAGCCCTGGACTAGCGGCCCAAGAGACCCAGTACTTC. Amino acid sequence: CASSPGLAAQETQYF.

The chain carries TRBV28 and TRBJ1-6, with D perhaps matching TRBD1 (5 bases). V lost 6 bases and J lost 10, with 16 bases in between. This CDR3 comprises 14 residues. Looked up from germline, CDR1 is MDHEN and CDR2 is SYDVKM. This chain's CDR3 is CASRDGHPESPLHF. DNA for the CDR3: TGTGCCAGCAGGGATGGACACCCCGAATCACCCCTCCACTTT.

V gene TRBV12-5 combines with J gene TRBJ2-7; the D gene is possibly TRBD1 (5 bases). The CDR3 is 13 amino acids. Germline V gene data show CDR1 as LGHNT and CDR2 as FRNRAP. The V gene lost 2 bases and the J gene lost 4 bases, with 9 bases spanning the gap. The CDR3 nucleotides read TGTGCTAGTGGTTTGACGGACAATTACGAGCAGTACTTC. It encodes CASGLTDNYEQYF.

The V and J genes are TRBV28 and TRBJ2-7, with TRBD1 matching over 7 bases. Germline V CDR1 and CDR2: MDHEN, SYDVKM. The CDR3 has 14 residues. V lost 2 bases, J lost 6 bases, and 7 bases stayed unmatched. This chain's CDR3 is CASSLRTGSGEQYF. The CDR3 DNA is TGTGCCAGCAGTTTAAGGACAGGATCTGGCGAGCAGTACTTC.

A single count supports this clone. CDR3 sequence (DNA): TGTGCCAGCAGGCAGGTAGGAGATACGCAGTATTTT. It specifies CASRQVGDTQYF. V gene TRBV2 combines with J gene TRBJ2-3; D is unresolved. The CDR3 has 12 amino acids. Germline CDR1 is SNHLY and CDR2 is FYNNEI. Trimming cost V 6 bases and J 5 bases, with 9 bases left between them.

This clone showed up just a few times. The chain has TRBV11-1 and TRBJ2-7, with D possibly being TRBD1 (6 bases). The CDR3 is 16 amino acids. The germline gives CDR1 SGHAT, CDR2 FQDESV (reference sequence). V dropped 0 bases and J dropped 4 bases, with 16 bases sitting between them. The CDR3 loop is CASSLARGLTGYEQYF. The CDR3 DNA sequence: TGTGCCAGCAGCTTAGCGAGGGGCCTGACAGGATACGAGCAGTACTTC.